This TCR beta chain was sequenced during a study of control samples from healthy donors and cancer patients. TCRdb's table, derived via immunoSEQ multiplex PCR, lists solely in-frame clones and lacks some. The sample consists of 200,000 or so clones, roughly 94% of them appearing once. There are 16 residues in the CDR3. The germline CDR1 and CDR2 sequences are SGHAT and FQNNGV. The V segment lost 5 bases and the J segment 5 bases; nucleotides outside the gene matches: 11. This clonotype was sampled from a man aged 45-65 years in good health. This chain links TRBV11-2 with TRBJ2-2, with TRBD2 matching over 7 bases. Sequencing was carried out using blood. The CDR3 is CASSPQGGLRTGELFF. For the CDR3, the DNA is TGTGCCAGCAGCCCCCAGGGAGGGTTGCGAACCGGGGAGCTGTTTTTT.